The clone carrying this T cell receptor (beta chain) was observed a handful of times. The antigen is unknown. The data were taken from a study of beta chain features in type 1 diabetes. Study results and limitations: The VDJ junctions of type 1 diabetes patients carried fewer insertions and more deletions.

The isolated RNA, all of it, was reverse transcribed, so expressed TCRB transcripts were what got sequenced. Some 1 million reads were obtained per stem cell-like memory T cell sample on average. The protocol was immunoSEQ multiplex PCR, while the TCRdb copy is restricted to in-frame clones and leaves out a portion. The sample holds approximately 40,000 clones, approximately 48% seen once. Sorted cells reached over 95% purity in every population. The CDR3 covers 14 residues. With 6 bases clipped from V and 6 bases from J, the junction kept 6 bases outside the gene matches. Germline-derived CDR1 and CDR2 are MNHNS and SASEGT.

The sequenced sample consisted of stem cell memory CD4+ T cells from blood. The rearrangement joins TRBV6-1 to TRBJ1-5; TRBD1 matches at 9 bases. The sequence derives from a woman aged 30 to 39 in good health. DNA for the CDR3: TGTGCCAGCAGGGAGGGACAGGGAATTCAGCCCCAGCATTTT. Amino acids: CASREGQGIQPQHF.